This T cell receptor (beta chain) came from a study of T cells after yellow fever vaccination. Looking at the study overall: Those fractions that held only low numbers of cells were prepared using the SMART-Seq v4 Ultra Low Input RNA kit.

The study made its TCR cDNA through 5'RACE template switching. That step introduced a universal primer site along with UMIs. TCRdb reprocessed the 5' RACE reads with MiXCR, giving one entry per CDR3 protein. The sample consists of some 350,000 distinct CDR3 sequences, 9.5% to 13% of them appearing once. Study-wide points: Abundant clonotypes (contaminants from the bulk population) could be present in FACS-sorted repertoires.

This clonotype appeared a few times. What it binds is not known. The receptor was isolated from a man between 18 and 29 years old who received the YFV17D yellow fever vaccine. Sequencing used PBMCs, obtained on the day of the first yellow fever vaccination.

CDR3 in amino acids: CASSWTTQETQYF. DNA for the CDR3: TGCGCCAGCAGCTGGACTACTCAAGAGACCCAGTACTTC. The rearrangement links TRBV5-1 to TRBJ2-5; tentative D call: TRBD2 (6 bases). CDR1 and CDR2 from the germline V gene are SGHRS and YFSETQ. The CDR3 is 13 amino acids. Trimming stripped 3 bases from V and 2 bases from J, with 8 bases between.